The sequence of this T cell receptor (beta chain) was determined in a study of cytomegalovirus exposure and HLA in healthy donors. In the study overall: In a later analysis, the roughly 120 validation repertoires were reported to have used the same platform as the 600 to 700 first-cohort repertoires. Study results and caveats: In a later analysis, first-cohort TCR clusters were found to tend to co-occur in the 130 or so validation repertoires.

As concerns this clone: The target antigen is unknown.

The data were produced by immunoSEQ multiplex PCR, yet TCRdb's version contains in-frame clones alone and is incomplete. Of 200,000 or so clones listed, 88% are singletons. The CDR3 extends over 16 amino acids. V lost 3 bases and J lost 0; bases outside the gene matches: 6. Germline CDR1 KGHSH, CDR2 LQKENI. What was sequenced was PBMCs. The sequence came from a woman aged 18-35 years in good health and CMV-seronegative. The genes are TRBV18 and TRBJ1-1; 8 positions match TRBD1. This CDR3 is CASSPRTGNMNTEAFF. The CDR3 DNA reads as TGTGCCAGCTCACCGAGGACAGGGAACATGAACACTGAAGCTTTCTTT.